This T cell receptor beta chain emerged from a study of beta chain features in type 1 diabetes. Study results and limitations: Insertion counts at VDJ junctions were lower in type 1 diabetes patients, who also showed more deletions there. Moderate yet significant TCRB CDR3 shortening was seen in Type 1 diabetes patients in all four CD4+ subsets.

Germline V gene data show CDR1 as SGDLS and CDR2 as YYNGEE. The CDR3 is 19 residues long. The junction had 11 bases not matched to a gene; V was cut back by 0 bases and J by 0 bases. CD4+ naive, central memory, regulatory and stem cell-like memory subsets were isolated by sorting on CD45RO/CCR7/CD25/CD127/CD95/CD27. Purity exceeded 98% in all sorted populations. All of the isolated RNA was reverse transcribed, so expressed TCRB transcripts were sequenced. Only in-frame clones appear in the TCRdb table, and some are missing; sequencing was by immunoSEQ multiplex PCR. The sample includes fewer than 70,000 clones, just under 65% of them seen just once. About this clone itself: The antigen is not known.

This chain uses TRBV9 with TRBJ2-1, with 8 bases fitting TRBD2. This clonotype was sampled from a woman between 25 and 40 years old with type 1 diabetes. Sequenced material: stem cell memory CD4+ T cells from blood. The CDR3 DNA is TGTGCCAGCAGCGTAGAGGCAGGGTGGACTAGCCTCTCCTACAATGAGCAGTTCTTC. Translated: CASSVEAGWTSLSYNEQFF.